The 18 T cell receptor beta chains below all came from one sample that was sequenced in a study of T cells in localized non-small cell lung cancer. Data came from immunoSEQ multiplex PCR; TCRdb stores just in-frame clones and leaves some out. The sample has some 41,000 clones; about 83% are singletons. The material was PBMCs, obtained before any cancer treatment. These receptors were taken from a man between 35 and 75 years old with stage II lung adenocarcinoma.

V is TRBV6-6 and J is TRBJ2-5, with TRBD1 matching over 7 bases. The CDR3 sequence is 16 residues long. V trimming: 6 bases; J trimming: 2 bases; junction bases outside the gene matches: 12. Germline CDR1 and CDR2: MNHNY and SVGAGI (reference sequence). For the CDR3, the DNA is TGTGCCAGCAGCGACAGGGCTTTCTCCCAACAAGAGACCCAGTACTTC. It encodes CASSDRAFSQQETQYF.

The rearrangement links TRBV20-1 to TRBJ1-1; D gene unclear. Between the trimmed V and J ends, which lost 2 bases and 1 base, there was a span of 2 bases. The CDR3 contains 11 residues. Germline V gives CDR1 DFQATT, CDR2 SNEGSKA (reference sequence). DNA of the CDR3: TGCAGTGCTAGACAGAACACTGAAGCTTTCTTT. Residues: CSARQNTEAFF.

This clone has a handful of counts. The V call is TRBV4-1, the J call TRBJ1-1, with D maybe TRBD1 (6 bases). V lost 4 bases and J lost 1, with 16 bases in between. Germline V gene data show CDR1 as MGHRA and CDR2 as YSYEKL. The CDR3 is 16 amino acids. DNA for the CDR3: TGCGCCAGCAGCCTGTACAGGACAGCGGAGAACACTGAAGCTTTCTTT. This sequence encodes CASSLYRTAENTEAFF.

The chain links TRBV5-4 to TRBJ1-2, with 7 bases lining up with TRBD1. V shed 4 bases, J shed 3 bases, and the junction held 6 bases outside the gene matches. The CDR3 runs to 14 residues. CDR1 and CDR2 (germline): SGHNT, YYREEE (reference sequence). The CDR3 spells CASSLAGGDYGYTF. For the CDR3, the DNA is TGTGCCAGCAGCCTAGCAGGGGGTGACTATGGCTACACCTTC.

Here the CDR3 reads CASSLVATGAEQFF. CDR3 nucleotides: TGTGCCAGCAGCTTAGTAGCGACAGGGGCTGAACAGTTCTTC. The chain couples TRBV11-2 to TRBJ2-1; TRBD1 aligns across 8 bases. The ends lost 1 base at V and 13 bases at J; junction bases unmatched: 9. Germline V gene lookup returns CDR1 SGHAT and CDR2 FQNNGV. The CDR3 covers 14 residues.

J is TRBJ1-2 and V is TRBV5-6; D may be TRBD1 (5 bases). Trimming stripped 1 base from V and 6 bases from J, with 19 bases between. This CDR3 contains 16 residues. Germline CDR1 reads SGHDT; CDR2 reads YYEEEE. Here the CDR3 DNA reads TGTGCCAGCAGCTTGTCGGGACCCCGCCATGGGGATGGCTACACCTTC. Amino acid sequence: CASSLSGPRHGDGYTF.

This chain links TRBV29-1 with TRBJ2-3; 12 bases are a match to TRBD2. This CDR3 spans 16 amino acids. Germline assignment: CDR1 SQVTM and CDR2 ANQGSEA. V lost 3 bases and J lost 5; bases outside the gene matches: 9. The CDR3 reads CSVEASGRAGGDTQYF. The CDR3 DNA reads TGCAGCGTTGAGGCTAGCGGGAGGGCCGGCGGAGATACGCAGTATTTT.

This clone was counted a single time. The J gene is TRBJ2-1, the V gene TRBV9; D unresolved. The germline CDR1 and CDR2 sequences are SGDLS and YYNGEE. The V gene lost 3 bases and the J gene lost 4 bases, with 17 bases spanning the gap. The CDR3 has 16 amino acids. For the CDR3, the DNA is TGTGCCAGCAGCGAGACCCCCCTGACGGTTTACAATGAGCAGTTCTTC. Its translation: CASSETPLTVYNEQFF.

The V and J genes are TRBV6-6 and TRBJ2-5; possibly TRBD1 for D (6 bases). With the DNA end fitting TRBJ2-7 better, the J assignment may be wrong. Per germline, CDR1 MNHNY and CDR2 SVGAGI (reference sequence). The CDR3 has 15 residues. The CDR3 DNA sequence: TGTGCCAGCAGTTTCCCTCGACAGGTAGACTACGAGCAGTACTTC. Its protein product is CASSFPRQVDYEQYF.

This chain connects TRBV5-4 to TRBJ2-5, with D hard to call. The CDR3 loop spans 14 amino acids. The germline V gene has CDR1 SGHNT and CDR2 YYREEE (reference sequence). Trimming left V 4 bases short and J 5 bases short, with 15 bases between. Here the CDR3 reads CASSRQESWETQYF. The DNA for the CDR3 is TGTGCCAGCAGCCGCCAGGAGTCGTGGGAGACCCAGTACTTC.

This clone has only a few counts. V is TRBV7-9 and J is TRBJ1-6, with no clear D. Germline loops: CDR1 SEHNR, CDR2 FQNEAQ (reference sequence). The length of the CDR3 is 15 residues. The V and J ends lost 1 base and 3 bases respectively, with 7 bases between them. CDR3 protein: CASSLGRIYNSPLHF. DNA for the CDR3: TGTGCCAGCAGCTTAGGACGGATCTATAATTCACCCCTCCACTTT.

With respect to this clone: Sequence at one end of the junction differs from germline and may be a read error. J is TRBJ1-5 and V is TRBV28; 7 nucleotides agree with TRBD1. The length of the CDR3 is 16 residues. Germline V gene sequence: CDR1 MDHEN, CDR2 SYDVKM. The CDR3 bases are TGTGCCAACAGTTTTAGGGGGCGCAGGAGCAATCAGCCCCAGCATTTT. It is translated as CANSFRGRRSNQPQHF.

The chain links TRBV28 to TRBJ2-7; 7 positions agree with TRBD2. Germline trimming cut 2 bases from V and 7 bases from J; bases unmatched to any gene: 5. CDR1 and CDR2 (germline): MDHEN, SYDVKM. The CDR3 covers 13 residues. This CDR3 reads CASSLGREWEQYF. CDR3 DNA sequence: TGTGCCAGCAGTTTAGGGCGGGAGTGGGAGCAGTACTTC.

J is TRBJ1-5 and V is TRBV19; 7 positions agree with TRBD1. V was pared by 7 bases and J by 0 bases, with 9 bases of the junction left unmatched. The CDR3 has 16 amino acids. Per the germline V gene, CDR1 is LNHDA and CDR2 is SQIVND (reference sequence). The CDR3: CASTGGDPNSNQPQHF. Written as DNA, the CDR3 is TGTGCCAGTACAGGGGGAGACCCAAATAGCAATCAGCCCCAGCATTTT.

This sequence joins TRBV7-3 and TRBJ2-1; 7 positions agree with TRBD1. Trimming took 2 bases from V and 7 from J; bases not matched to a gene: 8. This CDR3 has 15 residues. From germline, CDR1 is SGHTA and CDR2 FQGTGA. CDR3 sequence: CASSLVGTAKNEQFF. CDR3 coding DNA: TGTGCCAGCAGCTTAGTTGGGACAGCTAAAAATGAGCAGTTCTTC.

CDR3: CASTTTGWDTGELFF. The CDR3 DNA is TGTGCCAGCACTACGACAGGGTGGGACACCGGGGAGCTGTTTTTT. V usage is TRBV2 and J usage is TRBJ2-2, with 7 bases that match TRBD1. The CDR3 spans 15 residues. Germline CDR1 reads SNHLY; CDR2 reads FYNNEI. The V and J ends lost 7 bases and 3 bases, in that order; junction bases with no gene match: 8.

This chain connects TRBV7-2 to TRBJ1-5; TRBD1 might be the D (5 bases). The ends were cut back, 0 bases at V and 3 bases at J, with 6 bases in the middle. The CDR3 runs 14 residues. The germline gives CDR1 SGHTA, CDR2 FQGNSA. The CDR3 bases are TGTGCCAGCAGCTTAGCGGGGCTCAATCAGCCCCAGCATTTT. Protein: CASSLAGLNQPQHF.

The chain combines TRBV2 with TRBJ2-3, with D possibly matching TRBD2 (5 bases). The CDR3 contains 15 residues. Trimming took 4 bases from V and 1 from J, leaving 12 bases between them. The germline V gene has CDR1 SNHLY and CDR2 FYNNEI. DNA of the CDR3: TGTGCCAGCAGTGGGTGGGGAGTGGGCACAGATACGCAGTATTTT. This gives the protein CASSGWGVGTDTQYF.